These 25 T cell receptor beta chains share one sample of origin, sequenced in a study of blood T cell repertoires in COVID-19. The method was immunoSEQ multiplex PCR; TCRdb's version includes in-frame clones alone and lacks a portion of them. The profile covers approximately 170,000 clones, with around 80% appearing a single time and roughly 19% taken by the ten largest. The source material was PBMCs or T cells enriched from blood (not recorded which). The receptors stem from a woman in her 70s in a cohort exposed to, infected with or recovered from COVID-19 (not recorded which).

Worth noting for this clone: Additional DNA sequences in this sample encode the identical CDR3. The chain carries TRBV28 and TRBJ1-1, with D tentatively TRBD1 (6 bases). Germline V CDR1 and CDR2: MDHEN, SYDVKM. Trimming took 5 bases from V and 1 from J, leaving 8 bases between them. CDR3 length: 13 amino acids. The DNA for the CDR3 is TGTGCCAGCAGTAGCAGGGGGAACACTGAAGCTTTCTTT. This codes for CASSSRGNTEAFF.

The chain links TRBV28 to TRBJ2-7, with 9 positions matching TRBD1. CDR1 is MDHEN and CDR2 is SYDVKM in the germline V gene. Trimming cost V 6 bases and J 4 bases; bases outside gene matches: 4. The CDR3 contains 13 residues. This CDR3 is CASSRGQGYEQYF. CDR3 coding DNA: TGTGCCAGCAGCCGGGGACAGGGTTACGAGCAGTACTTC. Full variable domain (remainder filled in from reference TRBV28 and TRBJ2-7): DVKVTQSSRYLVKRTGEKVFLECVQDMDHENMFWYRQDPGLGLRLIYFSYDVKMKEKGDIPEGYSVSREKKERFSLILESASTNQTSMYLCASSRGQGYEQYFGPGTRLTVT.

The V and J genes are TRBV5-8 and TRBJ1-2; 7 bases agree with TRBD1. There are 13 residues in the CDR3. CDR1 SGHTS and CDR2 YDEGEE come from the germline V gene. The V gene end was trimmed by 4 bases and the J gene end by 4 bases; junction bases not matched to a gene: 4. CDR3 protein: CASSPRQGYGYTF. The DNA of the CDR3 is TGTGCCAGCAGCCCCCGACAGGGCTATGGCTACACCTTC.

The chain couples TRBV24-1 to TRBJ2-1; the match to TRBD2 covers 10 bases. The germline V gene encodes CDR1 KGHDR and CDR2 SFDVKD. This CDR3 spans 17 amino acids. The junction had 7 bases not matched to a gene; V was cut back by 6 bases and J by 0 bases. CDR3 residues: CATSRPTSGASYNEQFF. CDR3 in DNA: TGTGCCACCAGTCGGCCAACTAGCGGGGCCTCCTACAATGAGCAGTTCTTC.

This rearrangement joins TRBV18 to TRBJ1-1; TRBD1 is a possible D gene (6 bases). V shed 3 bases and J shed 0 bases, with 14 bases lying between them. This CDR3 has 16 amino acids. Germline CDR1 KGHSH, CDR2 LQKENI. The CDR3 nucleotides read TGTGCCAGCTCACCTCGAGCGCAGGGGCTGAACACTGAAGCTTTCTTT. It yields the protein CASSPRAQGLNTEAFF.

The chain couples TRBV6-1 to TRBJ2-3; D is undetermined. CDR3 length equals 18 residues. V was shortened by 3 bases and J by 0 bases, with 19 bases between the two germline ends. Per the germline V gene, CDR1 is MNHNS and CDR2 is SASEGT. The CDR3 DNA reads as TGTGCCAGCAGTGAGTTCCCGAGAACGATACAGAGCACAGATACGCAGTATTTT. Its protein is CASSEFPRTIQSTDTQYF.

The chain has TRBV28 and TRBJ2-1; 8 bases fit TRBD1. V dropped 8 bases and J dropped 6; count of bases not matched to a gene: 9. This CDR3 contains 14 residues. Germline CDR1 is MDHEN and CDR2 is SYDVKM. This CDR3 reads CASLRGTGGNEQFF. The DNA of the CDR3 is TGTGCCAGCCTCCGTGGGACAGGTGGCAATGAGCAGTTCTTC.

The chain joins TRBV7-2 to TRBJ1-5; no clear D gene. The V end was cut by 1 base, the J end by 5 bases, with 6 bases between. Germline V gene sequence: CDR1 SGHTA, CDR2 FQGNSA. The CDR3 covers 13 residues. CDR3 in amino acids: CASSLDRDQPQHF. The DNA for the CDR3 is TGTGCCAGCAGCTTAGACCGCGATCAGCCCCAGCATTTT.

This chain uses TRBV18 with TRBJ2-1; 10 bases are shared with TRBD2. After removal of 3 bases from V and 0 bases from J, the junction contained 14 bases not matched to a gene. Germline V lookup: CDR1 KGHSH, CDR2 LQKENI. The CDR3 runs to 20 residues. CDR3 nucleotides: TGTGCCAGCTCACCTCCGCCGGAGCGGGAGGGCCGGAGCTCCTACAATGAGCAGTTCTTC. Protein sequence: CASSPPPEREGRSSYNEQFF.

The chain couples TRBV19 to TRBJ1-2, with 8 bases aligning to TRBD1. The V and J ends lost 9 bases and 0 bases, in that order; junction bases with no gene match: 12. The CDR3 sequence is 16 residues long. The germline V gene encodes CDR1 LNHDA and CDR2 SQIVND (reference sequence). The CDR3 reads CASNRLPGGPNYGYTF. CDR3 DNA sequence: TGTGCCAGCAATCGTCTGCCAGGGGGCCCTAACTATGGCTACACCTTC.

This rearrangement joins TRBV7-2 to TRBJ1-4; 9 nucleotides align to TRBD1. Germline-derived CDR1 and CDR2 are SGHTA and FQGNSA. Unmatched junction bases numbered 7, after V lost 1 base and J lost 1 base. CDR3 length: 18 amino acids. CDR3 DNA: TGTGCCAGCAGCTTAGGTCCCCTGGACAGGGGAACTAATGAAAAACTGTTTTTT. It codes for CASSLGPLDRGTNEKLFF.

V and J are TRBV28 and TRBJ2-1; D possibly corresponds to TRBD1 (6 bases). The CDR3 is made up of 15 amino acids. Germline V gene lookup returns CDR1 MDHEN and CDR2 SYDVKM. V lost 6 bases to trimming and J lost 0 bases, with 12 bases between them. CDR3 bases: TGTGCCAGCAGCAGACAGGCCCCCTCCTACAATGAGCAGTTCTTC. As protein: CASSRQAPSYNEQFF.

The J gene is TRBJ2-5, the V gene TRBV15, with 8 bases lining up with TRBD2. Germline CDR1 LNHNV, CDR2 YYDKDF (reference sequence). CDR3 length: 14 residues. With 5 bases clipped from V and 4 bases from J, the junction kept 6 bases outside the gene matches. As DNA, the CDR3 is TGTGCCACCAGCTTACCAGCGGGAGCAGAGACCCAGTACTTC. It is translated as CATSLPAGAETQYF.

This clone was counted a few times. This sequence joins TRBV6-5 and TRBJ2-5, with D maybe TRBD2 (6 bases). The germline CDR1 and CDR2 sequences are MNHEY and SVGAGI. The CDR3 is 14 amino acids. Deletions cut 5 bases from V and 7 bases from J, with 17 bases between. The CDR3 bases are TGTGCCAGCAGTCCCCGGGCCGGGGGAAGGACCCAGTACTTC. Protein: CASSPRAGGRTQYF.

CDR3 sequence reads: CASSSGVSRDQPQHF. CDR3 coding DNA: TGTGCCAGCAGCTCGGGGGTGTCTAGGGATCAGCCCCAGCATTTT. The chain has TRBV5-6 and TRBJ1-5; D is possibly TRBD1 (5 bases). Trimming removed 3 bases from V and 5 bases from J, with 15 bases in between. The CDR3 loop spans 15 amino acids. Germline V lookup: CDR1 SGHDT, CDR2 YYEEEE.

V gene TRBV6-5 combines with J gene TRBJ2-7, with a weak D call TRBD1 (6 bases). V shed 10 bases and J shed 3 bases, with 16 bases lying between them. CDR1 MNHEY and CDR2 SVGAGI come from the germline V gene. The CDR3 extends over 13 amino acids. CDR3 residues: CATTQGPDYEQYF. CDR3 nucleotide sequence: TGTGCCACCACACAGGGTCCAGACTACGAGCAGTACTTC.

The chain is built from TRBV19 and TRBJ2-5; D may be TRBD2 (6 bases). The CDR3 length is 16 residues. Germline lookup yields CDR1 LNHDA and CDR2 SQIVND (reference sequence). The V end lost 1 base, the J end lost 2 bases, and 14 bases lay between the germline ends. Written as DNA, the CDR3 is TGTGCCAGTAGTATAGGTGGGGGGTTGGGTCAAGAGACCCAGTACTTC. This encodes CASSIGGGLGQETQYF.

The chain uses TRBV27 and TRBJ2-1, with D perhaps TRBD1 (6 bases). V gave up 3 bases and J gave up 0 bases, with 12 bases separating them. The CDR3 contains 16 residues. CDR1 and CDR2 from the germline V gene are MNHEY and SMNVEV (reference sequence). CDR3 in amino acids: CASSFTTGYSYNEQFF. CDR3 nucleotide sequence: TGTGCCAGCAGTTTCACAACAGGGTACTCCTACAATGAGCAGTTCTTC.

The CDR3 DNA reads TGTGCCAGCAGCGCCCAGCGGGGGGGGCAGTCCCAGCCTCTCTTCGGTGGCTACACCTTC. Amino acid sequence: CASSAQRGGQSQPLFGGYTF. The V and J genes are TRBV9 and TRBJ1-2; tentatively, D is TRBD1 (6 bases). The CDR3 is 20 residues long. Germline CDR1 is SGDLS and CDR2 is YYNGEE. Trimming left V 3 bases short and J 7 bases short, with 34 bases between.

This clone was picked up one time. V usage is TRBV19 and J usage is TRBJ1-2, with D unclear. V dropped 7 bases and J dropped 0 bases, with 12 bases sitting between them. The V gene's germline CDR1 is LNHDA and CDR2 SQIVND (reference sequence). This CDR3 is 14 amino acids long. The CDR3 DNA is TGTGCCAGTACCCCTGGAGGATCTAACTATGGCTACACCTTC. Translating it yields CASTPGGSNYGYTF. Together with reference TRBV19 and TRBJ1-2, the CDR3 gives the full variable domain: DGGITQSPKYLFRKEGQNVTLSCEQNLNHDAMYWYRQDPGQGLRLIYYSQIVNDFQKGDIAEGYSVSREKKESFPLTVTSAQKNPTAFYLCASTPGGSNYGYTFGSGTRLTVV.

V gene TRBV4-2 combines with J gene TRBJ2-3; 8 nucleotides align to TRBD1. The CDR3 spans 17 residues. The ends lost 4 bases at V and 1 base at J; junction bases unmatched: 10. The germline gives CDR1 LGHNA, CDR2 YNFKEQ. The CDR3 nucleotides are TGTGCCAGCAGCCCCGAGGGACCGGGACAGGGCACAGATACGCAGTATTTT. This encodes CASSPEGPGQGTDTQYF.

The chain has TRBV30 and TRBJ2-1, with D unclear. The V end was cut by 0 bases, the J end by 3 bases, with 21 bases between. Germline V CDR1 and CDR2: GTSNPN, SVGIG (reference sequence). CDR3 length equals 18 residues. The CDR3: CAWSVFPVVRASYNEQFF. The DNA of the CDR3 is TGTGCCTGGAGTGTATTTCCCGTCGTGCGAGCGAGCTACAATGAGCAGTTCTTC.

V and J are TRBV7-9 and TRBJ2-3; 8 bases agree with TRBD2. CDR3 length: 18 amino acids. Germline CDR1 SEHNR, CDR2 FQNEAQ (reference sequence). Trimming at V came to 7 bases and at J to 3 bases, leaving 18 bases not matched to a gene. CDR3 nucleotides: TGTGCCAGCACAGCTTGGATAAATGGGCTAGCGGGTACAGATACGCAGTATTTT. Translated, it gives CASTAWINGLAGTDTQYF.

This rearrangement joins TRBV7-6 to TRBJ2-7; the match to TRBD2 covers 11 bases. The germline CDR1 and CDR2 sequences are SGHVS and FNYEAQ. CDR3 length: 18 residues. V was clipped by 1 base and J by 0 bases; unmatched bases: 8. The CDR3 DNA is TGTGCCAGCAGCTTAGGTCAGACTAGCGGGACCAGCTCCTACGAGCAGTACTTC. Protein product: CASSLGQTSGTSSYEQYF.

The chain uses TRBV4-1 and TRBJ2-1; no clear D gene. The CDR3 has 17 residues. The V gene's germline CDR1 is MGHRA and CDR2 YSYEKL. The V gene lost 4 bases and the J gene lost 8 bases, with 24 bases spanning the gap. The CDR3 DNA follows: TGCGCCAGCAGCCCATCTTCTCGGAAGGCCAGGCAGGATGAGCAGTTCTTC. This gives the protein CASSPSSRKARQDEQFF.